Below are 18 T cell receptor beta chains sequenced from a single sample in a study of blood T cell repertoires in COVID-19. Produced via immunoSEQ multiplex PCR; TCRdb's table is partial and in-frame only. The data contain 150,000 or so clones, about 77% of them seen just once; the ten biggest clones take up about 9.4%. The sample consisted of peripheral blood. The receptors were gathered from a woman between 50 and 59 years old with active or convalescent COVID-19.

The chain recombines TRBV6-5 with TRBJ2-7; 7 nucleotides match TRBD1. Trimming took 6 bases from V and 5 from J; bases not matched to a gene: 13. The germline CDR1 and CDR2 sequences are MNHEY and SVGAGI. CDR3 length equals 15 residues. The CDR3 reads CASSVDRSSLNEQYF. CDR3 in DNA: TGTGCCAGCAGCGTGGACAGGAGTTCCCTCAACGAGCAGTACTTC.

CDR3 loop: CASSLGAMDRDQGYTF. As DNA, the CDR3 is TGTGCCAGCAGCTTGGGCGCCATGGACAGGGACCAGGGCTACACCTTC. J is TRBJ1-2 and V is TRBV5-5, with TRBD1 matching over 8 bases. The CDR3 sequence is 16 residues long. Unmatched junction bases numbered 12, after V lost 0 bases and J lost 8 bases. In germline, CDR1 is SGHKS, CDR2 YYEKEE (reference sequence).

The chain is built from TRBV9 and TRBJ1-1; 9 bases fit TRBD1. The CDR3 extends over 15 amino acids. V lost 4 bases, J lost 2 bases, and 6 bases stayed unmatched. Germline V gives CDR1 SGDLS, CDR2 YYNGEE. CDR3 loop: CASSSGQGRNTEAFF. The CDR3 DNA reads TGTGCCAGCAGCTCCGGACAGGGGAGAAACACTGAAGCTTTCTTT.

The chain links TRBV11-3 to TRBJ2-2; 8 bases line up with TRBD1. The ends lost 0 bases at V and 3 bases at J; junction bases unmatched: 3. The CDR3 contains 16 residues. Germline loops: CDR1 SGHNT, CDR2 YENEEA. This CDR3 is CASSLDQQGDTGELFF. CDR3 coding DNA: TGTGCCAGCAGCTTAGATCAACAGGGGGACACCGGGGAGCTGTTTTTT.

The J gene is TRBJ2-1, the V gene TRBV24-1; 7 bases agree with TRBD1. This CDR3 has 16 residues. The germline gives CDR1 KGHDR, CDR2 SFDVKD. Unmatched junction bases numbered 10, after V lost 3 bases and J lost 6 bases. The CDR3: CATSDQTDRSLNEQFF. The CDR3 DNA reads as TGTGCCACCAGTGATCAGACGGACAGGAGTCTCAATGAGCAGTTCTTC.

The CDR3 coding sequence is TGTGCCAGCAGCCAAATCAGGGGTTCCGGGGAGCTGTTTTTT. As protein: CASSQIRGSGELFF. V usage is TRBV3-1 (or the pseudogene TRBV3-2) and J usage is TRBJ2-2; weak D call: TRBD1 (6 bases). From germline, CDR1 is LGHDT and CDR2 YNNKEL (reference sequence). The CDR3 spans 14 residues. V shed 2 bases and J shed 6 bases, with 10 bases lying between them.

The V call is TRBV9, the J call TRBJ1-6; 10 bases line up with TRBD1. Germline V gives CDR1 SGDLS, CDR2 YYNGEE. The CDR3 extends over 16 amino acids. Trimming removed 3 bases from V and 6 bases from J; junction bases left unmatched: 6. This CDR3 reads CASSDGQGVSNSPLHF. CDR3 sequence (DNA): TGTGCCAGCAGCGACGGACAGGGGGTATCTAATTCACCCCTCCACTTT.

The rearrangement uses TRBV5-1 and TRBJ2-2; maybe TRBD1 (6 bases). CDR3 size: 15 residues. CDR1 is SGHRS and CDR2 is YFSETQ in the germline V gene. V dropped 1 base and J dropped 1 base, with 8 bases sitting between them. CDR3 region: CASSLSGQNTGELFF. As DNA, the CDR3 is TGCGCCAGCAGCTTGTCGGGACAGAACACCGGGGAGCTGTTTTTT.

This clone was recorded many times. The V and J genes are TRBV12-3 or TRBV12-4 and TRBJ2-3; D is ambiguous. The V and J ends lost 5 bases and 2 bases respectively, with 5 bases between them. There are 12 residues in the CDR3. The CDR3 here is CASSPHTDTQYF. CDR3 coding DNA: TGTGCCAGCAGTCCACACACAGATACGCAGTATTTT.

This clone was counted a single time. The chain uses TRBV5-1 and TRBJ2-3; no reliable D call. Germline V lookup: CDR1 SGHRS, CDR2 YFSETQ. With 0 bases removed from V and 4 bases from J, the gap between germline ends came to 6 bases. The CDR3 consists of 13 residues. Here the CDR3 DNA reads TGCGCCAGCAGCTTGGGTAGTCCAGATACGCAGTATTTT. Amino acid sequence: CASSLGSPDTQYF.

V gene TRBV3-1 (or the pseudogene TRBV3-2) combines with J gene TRBJ1-1, with unresolved D. Germline assignment: CDR1 LGHDT and CDR2 YNNKEL (reference sequence). The CDR3 runs 12 residues. V was clipped by 5 bases and J by 5 bases, with 9 bases between them. CDR3 in DNA: TGTGCCAGCAGCAGCCAATTTACTGAAGCTTTCTTT. Its protein is CASSSQFTEAFF.

The chain is built from TRBV5-4 and TRBJ1-1, with 8 bases aligning to TRBD1. Germline-derived CDR1 and CDR2 are SGHNT and YYREEE (reference sequence). CDR3 length equals 16 residues. J gave up 5 bases and V 4 bases, and 13 bases lay outside the gene matches. CDR3 loop: CASSPQPGTGETEAFF. The CDR3 DNA follows: TGTGCCAGCAGCCCGCAACCCGGGACAGGTGAGACTGAAGCTTTCTTT.

This chain uses TRBV25-1 with TRBJ2-1; 8 positions agree with TRBD2. This CDR3 is built from 15 residues. J gave up 4 bases and V 4 bases, and 6 bases lay outside the gene matches. Germline V lookup: CDR1 MGHDK, CDR2 SYGVNS. In DNA, the CDR3 is TGTGCCAGCAGTGGGGGATCGGGAGGGTACAATGAGCAGTTCTTC. This translates into CASSGGSGGYNEQFF.

The CDR3 sequence is CASSLLLASGNTIYF. In nucleotides, the CDR3 is TGTGCCAGCAGCTTGCTTTTAGCATCTGGAAACACCATATATTTT. The J gene is TRBJ1-3, the V gene TRBV5-5, with no clear D. V was trimmed by 1 base and J by 1 base, leaving 9 bases between them. Per the germline V gene, CDR1 is SGHKS and CDR2 is YYEKEE (reference sequence). The CDR3 runs 15 residues.

CDR3 region: CATWDRAGNTEAFF. The CDR3 bases are TGTGCCACGTGGGACAGGGCCGGGAACACTGAAGCTTTCTTT. The chain carries TRBV19 and TRBJ1-1; TRBD1 agrees at 9 bases. This CDR3 is built from 14 residues. Germline V gives CDR1 LNHDA, CDR2 SQIVND (reference sequence). The V gene end was trimmed by 10 bases and the J gene end by 1 base; junction bases not matched to a gene: 7.

This chain connects TRBV2 to TRBJ2-3, with D perhaps matching TRBD1 (6 bases). From germline, CDR1 is SNHLY and CDR2 FYNNEI. The CDR3 loop spans 14 amino acids. The V gene lost 6 bases and the J gene lost 0 bases, with 10 bases spanning the gap. CDR3 bases: TGTGCCAGCAGCCGTGGGGGCAGCACAGATACGCAGTATTTT. Its protein is CASSRGGSTDTQYF.

V gene TRBV5-1 combines with J gene TRBJ1-1; D unclear. Trimming removed 7 bases from V and 2 bases from J, with 12 bases in between. This CDR3 is built from 13 residues. Germline-derived CDR1 and CDR2 are SGHRS and YFSETQ. Here the CDR3 reads CASGRRTNTEAFF. The CDR3 region has the DNA TGCGCCAGCGGACGACGGACTAACACTGAAGCTTTCTTT. The complete variable domain, with remaining parts taken from reference TRBV5-1 and TRBJ1-1, reads KAGVTQTPRYLIKTRGQQVTLSCSPISGHRSVSWYQQTPGQGLQFLFEYFSETQRNKGNFPGRFSGRQFSNSRSEMNVSTLELGDSALYLCASGRRTNTEAFFGQGTRLTVV.

V gene TRBV10-3 combines with J gene TRBJ1-2; tentatively, D is TRBD1 (5 bases). The germline V gene has CDR1 ENHRY and CDR2 SYGVKD. The V gene lost 7 bases and the J gene lost 4 bases, with 13 bases spanning the gap. The CDR3 totals 13 residues. The CDR3, as DNA: TGTGCCATCAAGGACACCACCGCCTATGGCTACACCTTC. As protein: CAIKDTTAYGYTF.